The 11 T cell receptor beta chains below were found in one sample sequenced in a study of T cell repertoires in cytomegalovirus infection. TCRdb used MiXCR to reprocess the reads, holding one entry per CDR3 protein. The sample consists of roughly 720,000 distinct CDR3 sequences, 35% to 45% of them appearing once. The material sequenced was PBMCs. Receptor source: a human donor in good health (CMV status not recorded). Some clones in this sample may be carry-over from other donors' samples.

This clonotype was picked up a small number of times. The chain carries TRBV7-6 and TRBJ2-7; D is perhaps TRBD1 or TRBD2 (5 bases each). Deletions cut 6 bases from V and 2 bases from J, with 17 bases between. The CDR3 has 15 amino acids. Germline V gene sequence: CDR1 SGHVS, CDR2 FNYEAQ. The CDR3: CASSPPGTVTYEQYF. The CDR3, as DNA: TGTGCCAGCAGTCCCCCCGGGACCGTGACCTACGAGCAGTACTTC.

This clonotype was counted only a few times. V usage is TRBV7-6 and J usage is TRBJ2-2, with D hard to call. CDR1 is SGHVS, CDR2 FNYEAQ, per germline. Trimming took off 5 bases at V and 0 bases at J, with 13 bases between the two ends. There are 16 residues in the CDR3. In nucleotides, the CDR3 is TGTGCCAGCAGCCGCTTTCTAGGGACGAACACCGGGGAGCTGTTTTTT. The encoded protein is CASSRFLGTNTGELFF.

The chain uses TRBV19 and TRBJ2-7; 7 bases line up with TRBD2. Looked up from germline, CDR1 is LNHDA and CDR2 is SQIVND (reference sequence). CDR3 size: 14 residues. Unmatched junction bases numbered 7, after V lost 6 bases and J lost 2 bases. The CDR3 sequence is CASSPLGGTYEQYF. CDR3 bases: TGTGCCAGTAGCCCCCTGGGGGGGACCTACGAGCAGTACTTC.

Ten or more counts support this clonotype. This chain connects TRBV7-6 to TRBJ2-1, with D possibly being TRBD2 (7 bases). Germline V CDR1 and CDR2: SGHVS, FNYEAQ. The V end lost 2 bases, the J end lost 0 bases, and 17 bases lay between the germline ends. The CDR3 runs to 18 residues. This CDR3 reads CASSLRRLADSSYNEQFF. The CDR3 bases are TGTGCCAGCAGCTTACGGCGGCTAGCGGACAGCTCCTACAATGAGCAGTTCTTC.

Comments on this clonotype: A much more abundant neighbour one base away suggests this may be a read error. The conserved closing phenylalanine or tryptophan is absent in this CDR3, likely reflecting a read error. The chain couples TRBV11-2 to TRBJ2-1, with 10 bases lining up with TRBD2. Germline V gives CDR1 SGHAT, CDR2 FQNNGV. The CDR3 is 15 amino acids. Losses at the gene ends were 4 bases for V and 5 bases for J; bases not matched to a gene: 5. CDR3 protein: CASSSGTSAHNEQFS. DNA of the CDR3: TGTGCCAGCAGCTCCGGGACTAGCGCGCACAATGAGCAGTTCTCC.

A single count supports this clonotype. Germline and junction disagree at one end, which may indicate a read error. The V gene is TRBV20-1, the J gene TRBJ2-7; D is unclear. This CDR3 is 12 amino acids long. Per the germline V gene, CDR1 is DFQATT and CDR2 is SNEGSKA (reference sequence). The CDR3 protein is CSSRDRVYEQYF. The DNA for the CDR3 is TGCAGTTCTAGAGATCGGGTATACGAGCAGTACTTC.

This clonotype was seen more than once but under ten times. The J gene is TRBJ2-3, the V gene TRBV6-6; D is perhaps TRBD1 (6 bases). Germline lookup yields CDR1 MNHNY and CDR2 SVGAGI (reference sequence). The V gene lost 6 bases and the J gene lost 2 bases, with 18 bases spanning the gap. This CDR3 region has 16 residues. The CDR3 DNA follows: TGTGCCAGCAGAGGGACAAAGCTGGGGGCCACAGATACGCAGTATTTT. It translates to CASRGTKLGATDTQYF.

This chain uses TRBV28 with TRBJ2-2; 11 positions agree with TRBD2. With 5 bases clipped from V and 2 bases from J, the junction kept 10 bases outside the gene matches. This CDR3 comprises 18 residues. Germline lookup yields CDR1 MDHEN and CDR2 SYDVKM. CDR3 region: CASSVAGGDPPNTGELFF. CDR3 sequence (DNA): TGTGCCAGCAGTGTAGCGGGGGGGGACCCACCAAACACCGGGGAGCTGTTTTTT.

This clonotype appeared a few times. The V and J genes are TRBV5-1 and TRBJ1-5; D not certain. From germline, CDR1 is SGHRS and CDR2 YFSETQ. The CDR3 spans 15 residues. V was cut by 1 base and J by 3 bases, with 11 bases left in between. In DNA form, the CDR3 reads TGCGCCAGCAGCTTGTATCCAGACATCAATCAGCCCCAGCATTTT. The encoded protein is CASSLYPDINQPQHF.

The chain links TRBV6-5 to TRBJ1-2, with 9 positions matching TRBD1. Germline V CDR1 and CDR2: MNHEY, SVGAGI. This CDR3 has 16 amino acids. V trimming: 2 bases; J trimming: 5 bases; junction bases outside the gene matches: 9. Here the CDR3 reads CASSYGLGQGIYGYTF. The CDR3, as DNA: TGTGCCAGCAGTTACGGGCTAGGACAGGGGATTTATGGCTACACCTTC.

Turning to this clonotype: A read error may be the cause here, since a much bigger clone is one base away. The V call is TRBV7-6, the J call TRBJ1-1; the D is unclear. V dropped 3 bases and J dropped 1 base, with 6 bases sitting between them. Germline values: CDR1 SGHVS, CDR2 FNYEAQ. The CDR3 contains 13 residues. CDR3 sequence (DNA): TGTGCCAGCAGCTTTACATCGAACACTGAAGCTTTCTTT. Amino acid sequence: CASSFTSNTEAFF.